This is a list of T cell receptor beta chains from one sample in a study of cytomegalovirus exposure and HLA in healthy donors. Assay: immunoSEQ multiplex PCR; the TCRdb copy retains only in-frame clones and omits some. Of roughly 330,000 clones in the sample, approximately 90% were seen once. Sequencing was performed on PBMCs. The receptors here all came from a woman in her twenties or thirties in good health and CMV-seropositive. Each CDR3 is given with its conserved first and last residue. A D gene is named only where the DNA matches it firmly. Expanded clones get a size class; other rows say once, few or many, or leave the size out.

CASSGTVGTPNYGYTF | TGTGCCAGCAGTGGGACAGTCGGGACACCGAACTATGGCTACACCTTC | TRBJ1-2 | TRBV6-4 | once | NA
CASSPPEFNTEAFF | TGTGCCAGCAGTCCCCCGGAGTTCAACACTGAAGCTTTCTTT | TRBJ1-1 | TRBV6-5 | few | NA
CASSSKAESSYNEQFF | TGTGCCAGCAGTTCGAAAGCGGAAAGCTCCTACAATGAGCAGTTCTTC | TRBJ2-1 | TRBV27 | NA | NA
CASSMSGNTEAFF | TGTGCCAGCAGTATGTCGGGGAACACTGAAGCTTTCTTT | TRBJ1-1 | TRBV6-1 | NA | NA
CASSQDPRRNTEAFF | TGCGCCAGCAGCCAAGACCCCCGGCGGAACACTGAAGCTTTCTTT | TRBJ1-1 | TRBV4-3 | NA | NA
CASSEFPESSYEQYF | TGTGCCAGCAGTGAATTCCCAGAGAGCTCCTACGAGCAGTACTTC | TRBJ2-7 | TRBV6-1 | few | NA
CASSPLGSEYINTEAFF | TGCGCCAGCAGCCCGCTGGGGAGCGAGTACATTAACACTGAAGCTTTCTTT | TRBJ1-1 | TRBV4-1 | NA | NA
CASSQGVSAGPGYTF | TGCGCCAGCAGCCAAGGGGTATCAGCGGGGCCTGGCTACACCTTC | TRBJ1-2 | TRBV4-1 | few | NA
CASSVRGSGSTDTQYF | TGTGCCAGCAGCGTACGCGGGAGTGGGAGCACAGATACGCAGTATTTT | TRBJ2-3 | TRBV9 | NA | TRBD2
CASSPPVVTEAFF | TGTGCCAGCTCACCACCGGTGGTGACTGAAGCTTTCTTT | TRBJ1-1 | TRBV18 | NA | NA
CASSRDRERPSTDTQYF | TGTGCCAGCAGCCGGGACAGGGAGCGACCTAGCACAGATACGCAGTATTTT | TRBJ2-3 | TRBV7-3 | NA | TRBD1
CAWSVRGSPSTDTQYF | TGTGCCTGGAGTGTACGGGGCAGCCCTAGCACAGATACGCAGTATTTT | TRBJ2-3 | TRBV30 | NA | NA
CASSPTSATDTQYF | TGTGCCAGCAGCCCGACTAGCGCCACAGATACGCAGTATTTT | TRBJ2-3 | TRBV7-3 | NA | TRBD2
CPGLVGTGELFF | TGTCCGGGGTTGGTAGGGACCGGGGAGCTGTTTTTT | TRBJ2-2 | TRBV19 | once | NA
CASSLDWTSAYEQYF | TGCGCCAGCAGCTTGGACTGGACTAGCGCCTACGAGCAGTACTTC | TRBJ2-7 | TRBV5-1 | NA | TRBD2
CASSQDDYGEGGKPEAFF | TGCGCCAGCAGCCAAGATGATTACGGGGAGGGGGGAAAACCTGAAGCTTTCTTT | TRBJ1-1 | TRBV4-3 | NA | NA
CASSLALDFDEQYF | TGTGCCAGCAGCTTGGCTCTAGACTTCGACGAGCAGTACTTC | TRBJ2-7 | TRBV5-4 | NA | NA
CASSQEGGQRYTF | TGTGCCAGCAGCCAAGAAGGCGGACAGCGCTACACCTTC | TRBJ1-2 | TRBV14 | NA | NA
CASSPRGSGKPDTQYF | TGTGCCAGCAGTCCCCGTGGTAGCGGGAAGCCAGATACGCAGTATTTT | TRBJ2-3 | TRBV27 | NA | TRBD2
CASSLGGTGAYEQYF | TGCGCCAGCAGCTTGGGAGGGACAGGGGCCTACGAGCAGTACTTC | TRBJ2-7 | TRBV5-1 | NA | TRBD1
CAWKGGSGEAFF | TGTGCCTGGAAGGGAGGATCTGGTGAAGCTTTCTTT | TRBJ1-1 | TRBV30 | NA | NA
CASSLAGQFDEQYF | TGCGCCAGCAGCTTGGCAGGACAGTTCGACGAGCAGTACTTC | TRBJ2-7 | TRBV5-1 | NA | NA
CASSLFAGKTSGQNIQYF | TGCGCCAGCAGTCTGTTTGCGGGGAAGACTAGCGGTCAAAACATTCAGTACTTC | TRBJ2-4 | TRBV4-3 | NA | TRBD2
CASSSTGTQPYEQYF | TGTGCCAGCAGCTCGACCGGGACACAACCCTACGAGCAGTACTTC | TRBJ2-7 | TRBV28 | NA | NA
CASSHDRVTEAFF | TGTGCCAGCAGCCATGACAGGGTCACTGAAGCTTTCTTT | TRBJ1-1 | TRBV7-3 | NA | TRBD1
CASSNHRTRTNGYTF | TGTGCCAGCAGTAACCATAGGACGAGGACGAATGGCTACACCTTC | TRBJ1-2 | TRBV6-1 | NA | NA
CASSILLQGPVGTEAFF | TGTGCCAGTAGTATACTCCTACAGGGGCCGGTCGGCACTGAAGCTTTCTTT | TRBJ1-1 | TRBV19 | NA | TRBD1
CASSETTGGHPATYEQYF | TGTGCCAGCAGTGAAACCACCGGCGGGCACCCGGCGACCTACGAGCAGTACTTC | TRBJ2-7 | TRBV2 | NA | NA
CASKGDLAGTDTQYF | TGTGCCAGCAAAGGGGACTTAGCGGGAACAGATACGCAGTATTTT | TRBJ2-3 | TRBV2 | NA | TRBD2
CASSLTKTQYF | TGTGCCAGCAGTTTGACAAAGACCCAGTACTTC | TRBJ2-5 | TRBV7-8 | NA | NA
CASSRTWGGAGELFF | TGCGCCAGCAGTCGGACCTGGGGAGGGGCCGGGGAGCTGTTTTTT | TRBJ2-2 | TRBV4-3 | NA | TRBD2
CASSLQGIHEQYF | TGTGCCAGCTCACTACAGGGTATCCACGAGCAGTACTTC | TRBJ2-7 | TRBV18 | once | NA
CATSRPDTREQYF | TGTGCCACCAGCAGACCGGACACGCGCGAGCAGTACTTC | TRBJ2-7 | TRBV15 | NA | NA
CASSLGYQETQYF | TGTGCCAGCAGCTTAGGTTACCAAGAGACCCAGTACTTC | TRBJ2-5 | TRBV7-3 | NA | NA
CAISGSADQPQHF | TGTGCCATCAGTGGGAGCGCGGATCAGCCCCAGCATTTT | TRBJ1-5 | TRBV10-3 | NA | NA
CASSHSGSGGASDTQYF | TGTGCCAGCAGCCACTCGGGTAGCGGGGGGGCCTCAGATACGCAGTATTTT | TRBJ2-3 | TRBV11-3 | NA | TRBD2
CASKIVQGARNQPQHF | TGTGCCAGCAAAATCGTACAGGGTGCTCGCAATCAGCCCCAGCATTTT | TRBJ1-5 | TRBV28 | NA | NA
CASSATGGNQPQHF | TGTGCCAGCAGCGCGACAGGGGGGAATCAGCCCCAGCATTTT | TRBJ1-5 | TRBV9 | NA | TRBD1
CASSYRHTQGVGNTEAFF | TGTGCCAGCAGCTACCGCCATACACAGGGGGTTGGAAACACTGAAGCTTTCTTT | TRBJ1-1 | TRBV5-6 | NA | TRBD1
CASSIAGAGELFF | TGTGCCAGCAGTATCGCGGGAGCGGGGGAGCTGTTTTTT | TRBJ2-2 | TRBV2 | NA | TRBD2
CASRISGSVTDTQYF | TGTGCCAGCAGGATTAGCGGGAGTGTCACAGATACGCAGTATTTT | TRBJ2-3 | TRBV6-5 | NA | TRBD2
CASSVPIRDRGQDTQYF | TGTGCCAGCAGCGTTCCTATCCGGGACAGGGGGCAAGATACGCAGTATTTT | TRBJ2-3 | TRBV9 | NA | TRBD1
CASSALETQYF | TGTGCCAGCAGCGCCTTGGAGACCCAGTACTTC | TRBJ2-5 | TRBV2 | NA | NA
CASSGTSSYEQYF | TGTGCCAGCAGTGGCACAAGCTCCTACGAGCAGTACTTC | TRBJ2-7 | TRBV27 | few | NA
CASSTGVSWGGEETQYF | TGTGCCAGTAGTACAGGGGTTTCGTGGGGGGGTGAAGAGACCCAGTACTTC | TRBJ2-5 | TRBV19 | NA | NA
CASSAQGEGYEQYF | TGTGCCAGTAGTGCACAGGGAGAGGGCTACGAGCAGTACTTC | TRBJ2-7 | TRBV19 | NA | NA
CASSPLAASGGQETQYF | TGTGCCAGCTCACCACTTGCGGCTAGCGGGGGACAAGAGACCCAGTACTTC | TRBJ2-5 | TRBV18 | once | TRBD2
CSVWDKDTGELFF | TGCAGCGTTTGGGACAAGGACACCGGGGAGCTGTTTTTT | TRBJ2-2 | TRBV29-1 | NA | NA
CASSLGRGSGANVLTF | TGTGCCAGCAGTTTAGGCAGGGGCTCTGGGGCCAACGTCCTGACTTTC | TRBJ2-6 | TRBV28 | NA | NA
CASSQGAGTANTEAFF | TGTGCCAGCAGCCAAGGGGCCGGGACGGCGAACACTGAAGCTTTCTTT | TRBJ1-1 | TRBV4-2 | NA | NA
CASSFKSGTDTQYF | TGCGCCAGCAGCTTCAAGTCGGGCACAGATACGCAGTATTTT | TRBJ2-3 | TRBV5-1 | NA | NA
CASSRPGAGDGYTF | TGTGCCAGCAGTCGTCCTGGGGCAGGGGACGGCTACACCTTC | TRBJ1-2 | TRBV27 | NA | NA
CASSSGSRAPTDTQYF | TGCGCCAGCAGCTCGGGTTCTAGGGCCCCCACAGATACGCAGTATTTT | TRBJ2-3 | TRBV5-1 | NA | NA
CASSPFRLAGGVAYEQYF | TGTGCCAGCAGTCCCTTTAGGCTAGCGGGAGGGGTTGCCTACGAGCAGTACTTC | TRBJ2-7 | TRBV27 | NA | TRBD2
CASSFQGEDEQYF | TGTGCCAGCAGTTTCCAGGGGGAAGACGAGCAGTACTTC | TRBJ2-7 | TRBV28 | NA | TRBD1
CASSFLARDYREAFF | TGTGCCAGCAGTTTTCTCGCTCGGGACTATCGTGAAGCTTTCTTT | TRBJ1-1 | TRBV28 | NA | NA
CAWSPSRPGNTEAFF | TGTGCCTGGAGTCCATCCCGACCGGGGAACACTGAAGCTTTCTTT | TRBJ1-1 | TRBV30 | NA | NA
CASSFLGGINQPQHF | TGTGCCAGCAGCTTCTTGGGGGGAATCAATCAGCCCCAGCATTTT | TRBJ1-5 | TRBV7-8 | NA | NA